The 26 T cell receptor beta chains presented below share a single source sample, sequenced in a study of shared clonotypes between healthy human individuals. TCRdb keeps only in-frame clones here, not all; method: immunoSEQ multiplex PCR. This repertoire shows approximately 1,500,000 clones, over 95% found once; its top ten account for about 1.2%. Source material: naive CD4+ T cells sorted from blood. Subset here: CD45RA+ positively selected. The receptors were sampled from a man aged 25-45 years in good health.

V is TRBV7-2 and J is TRBJ1-1, with D unclear. Germline CDR1 and CDR2: SGHTA and FQGNSA. Between the trimmed V and J ends, which lost 0 bases and 6 bases, there was a span of 14 bases. The CDR3 runs 15 residues. CDR3 amino acids: CASSLAHRVVPEAFF. CDR3 nucleotide sequence: TGTGCCAGCAGCTTAGCCCATAGGGTCGTCCCTGAAGCTTTCTTT.

The rearrangement uses TRBV7-9 and TRBJ1-2, with TRBD1 matching over 7 bases. Germline lookup yields CDR1 SEHNR and CDR2 FQNEAQ (reference sequence). This CDR3 spans 14 amino acids. Unmatched junction bases numbered 5, after V lost 1 base and J lost 6 bases. This CDR3 is CASSLGTGMNGYTF. For the CDR3, the DNA is TGTGCCAGCAGCTTAGGGACAGGAATGAATGGCTACACCTTC.

This rearrangement joins TRBV6-6 to TRBJ1-1; unclear D gene. The CDR3 runs to 15 residues. The V and J ends lost 1 base and 3 bases respectively, with 12 bases between them. The V gene's germline CDR1 is MNHNY and CDR2 SVGAGI (reference sequence). CDR3 region: CASSYFARRDTEAFF. The CDR3 nucleotides are TGTGCCAGCAGTTACTTTGCTCGTAGGGACACTGAAGCTTTCTTT.

The rearrangement links TRBV5-1 to TRBJ1-3; no clear D gene. Trimming cost V 6 bases and J 0 bases, with 7 bases left between them. The CDR3 totals 13 residues. Per the germline V gene, CDR1 is SGHRS and CDR2 is YFSETQ. The CDR3 DNA is TGCGCCAGCACTGAGAGCTCTGGAAACACCATATATTTT. It translates to CASTESSGNTIYF.

The rearrangement links TRBV12-5 to TRBJ2-1, with unresolved D. Germline assignment: CDR1 LGHNT and CDR2 FRNRAP. Between the trimmed V and J ends, which lost 1 base and 0 bases, there was a span of 7 bases. This CDR3 contains 15 residues. The CDR3 DNA follows: TGTGCTAGTGGTTTGGATCCTAGCTCCTACAATGAGCAGTTCTTC. Protein sequence: CASGLDPSSYNEQFF.

The genes are TRBV6-6 and TRBJ1-5; unclear D gene. CDR1 MNHNY and CDR2 SVGAGI come from the germline V gene (reference sequence). Trimming stripped 5 bases from V and 2 bases from J, with 4 bases between. The CDR3 sequence is 12 residues long. The CDR3 nucleotides are TGTGCCAGCAGTGGGGGCAATCAGCCCCAGCATTTT. This encodes CASSGGNQPQHF.

The V call is TRBV7-8, the J call TRBJ2-7; 12 nucleotides align to TRBD1. Trimming cost V 5 bases and J 5 bases; bases outside gene matches: 7. Germline V lookup: CDR1 SGHVS, CDR2 FQNEAQ. The CDR3 extends over 15 amino acids. CDR3 residues: CASSIGRDRGHEQYF. The CDR3 DNA reads TGTGCCAGCAGCATAGGCCGGGACAGGGGGCACGAGCAGTACTTC.

The chain combines TRBV6-6 with TRBJ1-3; the D is unclear. Trimming took off 5 bases at V and 2 bases at J, with 13 bases between the two ends. This CDR3 region has 15 residues. Germline V gives CDR1 MNHNY, CDR2 SVGAGI (reference sequence). CDR3 bases: TGTGCCAGCAGTACCGTTGGGAGAACTGGAAACACCATATATTTT. This translates into CASSTVGRTGNTIYF.

The V and J genes are TRBV10-3 and TRBJ2-6; 7 nucleotides line up with TRBD1. Trimming cost V 8 bases and J 2 bases; bases outside gene matches: 6. The CDR3 contains 15 residues. Germline CDR1 and CDR2: ENHRY and SYGVKD. CDR3 nucleotide sequence: TGTGCCATCGCAGGGGGTGAAGCTGGGGCCAACGTCCTGACTTTC. Translation gives CAIAGGEAGANVLTF.

This rearrangement joins TRBV30 to TRBJ2-3; D is possibly TRBD2 (6 bases). V was pared by 4 bases and J by 2 bases, with 13 bases between. The CDR3 has 14 residues. Germline V lookup: CDR1 GTSNPN, CDR2 SVGIG (reference sequence). The CDR3 region has the DNA TGTGCCTGGAATTTGGGACTGAACACAGATACGCAGTATTTT. It specifies CAWNLGLNTDTQYF.

The chain carries TRBV7-6 and TRBJ2-3; tentatively, D is TRBD2 (5 bases). The CDR3 has 13 amino acids. V was cut by 10 bases and J by 1 base, with 12 bases left in between. CDR1 is SGHVS, CDR2 FNYEAQ, per germline. The CDR3 region has the DNA TGTGCCACCCGGCGGGTCGGCACAGATACGCAGTATTTT. This gives the protein CATRRVGTDTQYF.

The V gene is TRBV7-2, the J gene TRBJ2-7; 8 bases are a match to TRBD2. The V segment lost 4 bases and the J segment 5 bases; nucleotides outside the gene matches: 10. The CDR3 is 15 amino acids. Per the germline V gene, CDR1 is SGHTA and CDR2 is FQGNSA. CDR3 region: CASSYGLARVDEQYF. DNA of the CDR3: TGTGCCAGCAGCTACGGACTAGCCCGGGTAGACGAGCAGTACTTC.

The chain has TRBV2 and TRBJ2-1; a weak D match, TRBD2 (6 bases). Germline CDR1 SNHLY, CDR2 FYNNEI. V shed 3 bases and J shed 3 bases, with 12 bases lying between them. This CDR3 spans 15 amino acids. The CDR3 is CASSDRAGLYNEQFF. In nucleotides, the CDR3 is TGTGCCAGCAGTGACCGGGCGGGACTCTACAATGAGCAGTTCTTC.

CDR3 residues: CASSLTGWNTEAFF. CDR3 sequence (DNA): TGCGCCAGCAGCTTGACAGGTTGGAACACTGAAGCTTTCTTT. This chain joins TRBV5-1 and TRBJ1-1, with a tentative D call TRBD1 (5 bases). With 1 base removed from V and 1 base from J, the gap between germline ends came to 8 bases. Germline CDR1 reads SGHRS; CDR2 reads YFSETQ. The CDR3 contains 14 residues.

The chain joins TRBV7-2 to TRBJ2-5; 7 nucleotides line up with TRBD1. The CDR3 has 13 residues. J lost 1 base, V lost 6 bases, and 2 bases had no gene match. Germline values: CDR1 SGHTA, CDR2 FQGNSA. The chain's CDR3 is CASSRDSQETQYF. CDR3 sequence (DNA): TGTGCCAGCAGTCGGGACAGCCAAGAGACCCAGTACTTC.

The CDR3 loop is CASTPGQGRNEQFF. The CDR3 DNA is TGTGCCAGCACTCCGGGACAGGGGAGGAATGAGCAGTTCTTC. The rearrangement joins TRBV27 to TRBJ2-1, with TRBD1 matching over 10 bases. The junction had 7 bases not matched to a gene; V was cut back by 7 bases and J by 7 bases. The CDR3 runs 14 residues. The germline gives CDR1 MNHEY, CDR2 SMNVEV (reference sequence).

The rearrangement joins TRBV6-1 to TRBJ2-2; 7 bases are shared with TRBD1. The length of the CDR3 is 14 residues. Losses at the gene ends were 10 bases for V and 4 bases for J; bases not matched to a gene: 9. Per germline, CDR1 MNHNS and CDR2 SASEGT. This chain's CDR3 is CATQSRGRTGELFF. The CDR3 DNA is TGTGCCACCCAGTCTAGGGGGCGCACCGGGGAGCTGTTTTTT.

V usage is TRBV2 and J usage is TRBJ2-5; D not certain. The germline V and J ends were trimmed by 2 bases and 1 base, with 5 bases remaining between them. The CDR3 loop spans 13 amino acids. Germline CDR1 and CDR2: SNHLY and FYNNEI. CDR3 DNA sequence: TGTGCCAGCAGTGAAAACTCCCAAGAGACCCAGTACTTC. Encoded protein: CASSENSQETQYF.

V gene TRBV11-2 combines with J gene TRBJ2-3; possible D gene TRBD2, 5 bases. V was clipped by 2 bases and J by 3 bases, with 24 bases between them. Germline values: CDR1 SGHAT, CDR2 FQNNGV. This CDR3 is 19 amino acids long. CDR3 bases: TGTGCCAGCAGCTTATTATCCATAAGGAGGACCGGATTGACAGATACGCAGTATTTT. It specifies CASSLLSIRRTGLTDTQYF.

V and J are TRBV5-5 and TRBJ2-3, with 8 positions matching TRBD1. The germline gives CDR1 SGHKS, CDR2 YYEKEE (reference sequence). The CDR3 length is 17 residues. V shed 3 bases, J shed 0 bases, and the junction held 9 bases outside the gene matches. CDR3 DNA: TGTGCCAGCAGCTCAGGGACAGGATTGGTCAGCACAGATACGCAGTATTTT. It translates to CASSSGTGLVSTDTQYF. Based on the CDR3 plus reference TRBV5-5 and TRBJ2-3, the full variable domain is DAGVTQSPTHLIKTRGQQVTLRCSPISGHKSVSWYQQVLGQGPQFIFQYYEKEERGRGNFPDRFSARQFPNYSSELNVNALLLGDSALYLCASSSGTGLVSTDTQYFGPGTRLTVL.

V is TRBV27 and J is TRBJ1-3, with D uncertain. Trimming cost V 4 bases and J 0 bases, with 10 bases left between them. Germline CDR1 and CDR2: MNHEY and SMNVEV (reference sequence). The CDR3 sequence is 15 residues long. CDR3 in amino acids: CASSSRLISGNTIYF. The DNA for the CDR3 is TGTGCCAGCAGTTCGAGACTTATCTCTGGAAACACCATATATTTT.

Details on this clone: Other nucleotide sequences in the sample specify the same CDR3. The chain uses TRBV5-1 and TRBJ2-7; D is undetermined. Per germline, CDR1 SGHRS and CDR2 YFSETQ. The ends were cut back, 1 base at V and 3 bases at J, with 8 bases in the middle. This CDR3 region has 13 residues. The CDR3 loop reads CASSLKGNYEQYF. The CDR3 DNA is TGCGCCAGCAGCTTGAAAGGGAACTACGAGCAGTACTTC.

V gene TRBV9 combines with J gene TRBJ1-2; 9 nucleotides match TRBD1. CDR1 is SGDLS and CDR2 is YYNGEE in the germline V gene. The ends lost 1 base at V and 8 bases at J; junction bases unmatched: 6. This CDR3 contains 14 residues. This CDR3 reads CASSVTGTGPGYTF. Written as DNA, the CDR3 is TGTGCCAGCAGCGTAACTGGGACAGGGCCAGGCTACACCTTC.

The CDR3: CTSSQDPPAGVEEQYF. The CDR3 region has the DNA TGCACCAGCAGCCAAGATCCCCCAGCGGGAGTTGAAGAGCAGTACTTC. The chain joins TRBV1 to TRBJ2-7; the table calls TRBD2, which could not be checked here. TRBV1 corresponds to a pseudogene. The CDR3 loop spans 16 amino acids.

The J gene is TRBJ2-3, the V gene TRBV7-9; 7 bases fit TRBD2. Trimming at V came to 7 bases and at J to 5 bases, leaving 15 bases not matched to a gene. The germline gives CDR1 SEHNR, CDR2 FQNEAQ (reference sequence). The CDR3 covers 16 residues. CDR3 residues: CASTRGWEGPIDTQYF. Written as DNA, the CDR3 is TGTGCCAGCACCCGCGGGTGGGAGGGCCCCATAGATACGCAGTATTTT.

The rearrangement links TRBV7-2 to TRBJ1-1; perhaps TRBD1 as D (6 bases). This CDR3 spans 15 amino acids. Germline CDR1 SGHTA, CDR2 FQGNSA. With 9 bases removed from V and 3 bases from J, the gap between germline ends came to 20 bases. The CDR3 loop reads CASQVGGALYTEAFF. CDR3 nucleotide sequence: TGTGCCAGTCAGGTGGGGGGGGCCTTGTACACTGAAGCTTTCTTT. Complete variable domain (other parts from reference TRBV7-2 and TRBJ1-1): GAGVSQSPSNKVTEKGKDVELRCDPISGHTALYWYRQSLGQGLEFLIYFQGNSAPDKSGLPSDRFSAERTGGSVSTLTIQRTQQEDSAVYLCASQVGGALYTEAFFGQGTRLTVV.